These 17 T cell receptor beta chains were all obtained from the same sample, sequenced in a study of metastatic and nonmetastatic thyroid tumors. All patients reached thyroid surgery having received no treatment beforehand. TCRdb reprocessed the PCR reads using MiXCR. In the table there are around 29,000 clones, 20% to 25% of which are singletons. The sample comprised blood. The receptors were sampled from a female donor with papillary thyroid cancer or a benign thyroid nodule (not recorded which). Some clones in this sample may be carry-over from other donors' samples.

This sequence joins TRBV6-1 and TRBJ1-4; the D is unclear. The CDR3 extends over 14 amino acids. With 5 bases removed from V and 8 bases from J, the gap between germline ends came to 15 bases. Germline loops: CDR1 MNHNS, CDR2 SASEGT. Here the CDR3 reads CASSPGREREKLFF. The CDR3 coding sequence is TGTGCCAGCAGTCCCGGGCGGGAAAGGGAAAAACTGTTTTTT.

As to this clone: An end of the junction differs from the germline gene, which may be a read error. The gene calls are TRBV20-1 and TRBJ2-1; D perhaps matches TRBD1 (6 bases). CDR1 and CDR2 from the germline V gene are DFQATT and SNEGSKA (reference sequence). This CDR3 has 14 amino acids. Here the CDR3 reads CSATGTGINNEKFF. CDR3 sequence (DNA): TGCAGTGCTACCGGTACAGGGATCAACAATGAGAAGTTCTTC.

The count of this clone is one. The rearrangement joins TRBV2 to TRBJ2-7, with D possibly matching TRBD1 (7 bases). The length of the CDR3 is 14 residues. From germline, CDR1 is SNHLY and CDR2 FYNNEI. With 3 bases removed from V and 0 bases from J, the gap between germline ends came to 9 bases. CDR3 in DNA: TGTGCCAGCAGTGACAGGGGGGTCTCCTACGAGCAGTACTTC. This encodes CASSDRGVSYEQYF.

This clone was observed a handful of times. The chain couples TRBV6-4 to TRBJ2-2; D is perhaps TRBD2 (5 bases). This CDR3 region has 13 residues. Germline V gives CDR1 MRHNA, CDR2 SNTAGT. V was clipped by 2 bases and J by 8 bases, with 9 bases between them. The CDR3 region is CASSDGGPGELFF. In DNA, the CDR3 is TGTGCCAGCAGTGACGGCGGGCCGGGGGAGCTGTTTTTT.

The chain combines TRBV5-4 with TRBJ1-2; a weak D match, TRBD1 (5 bases). Germline assignment: CDR1 SGHNT and CDR2 YYREEE (reference sequence). This CDR3 has 15 amino acids. Trimming took off 3 bases at V and 4 bases at J, with 16 bases between the two ends. CDR3 in amino acids: CASSSPGPGGYGYTF. CDR3 in DNA: TGTGCCAGCAGCTCTCCGGGACCGGGCGGCTATGGCTACACCTTC.

The chain links TRBV25-1 to TRBJ2-1, with D uncertain. CDR3 size: 15 residues. Germline loops: CDR1 MGHDK, CDR2 SYGVNS. Deletions cut 6 bases from V and 8 bases from J, with 20 bases between. In DNA, the CDR3 is TGTGCCAGCAGGTCTATCGGACGGGCCAGAGATGAGCAGTTCTTC. It translates to CASRSIGRARDEQFF.

J is TRBJ2-5 and V is TRBV6-1; no clear D. The germline gives CDR1 MNHNS, CDR2 SASEGT. CDR3 size: 13 residues. Trimming removed 1 base from V and 7 bases from J, with 10 bases in between. CDR3 bases: TGTGCCAGCAGTGAAGATATCCGGGTGACCCAGTACTTC. It translates to CASSEDIRVTQYF.

This clone was seen many times. The chain uses TRBV12-3 or TRBV12-4 and TRBJ2-5; 7 bases agree with TRBD2. V gave up 2 bases and J gave up 2 bases; unmatched junction bases: 5. The CDR3 length is 15 residues. The DNA of the CDR3 is TGTGCCAGCAGTTTATCAAGCGGGGAACAAGAGACCCAGTACTTC. Translation gives CASSLSSGEQETQYF.

Ten or more counts support this clone. V and J are TRBV9 and TRBJ1-1; 7 bases fit TRBD1. This CDR3 contains 15 residues. From germline, CDR1 is SGDLS and CDR2 YYNGEE. The ends lost 0 bases at V and 2 bases at J; junction bases unmatched: 4. The CDR3 spells CASSVAGDSNTEAFF. DNA of the CDR3: TGTGCCAGCAGCGTAGCTGGGGACAGCAACACTGAAGCTTTCTTT.

Concerning this clone: At one boundary the junction diverges from the germline segment, which might be a read error. The chain recombines TRBV27 with TRBJ2-2; D is possibly TRBD2 (5 bases). There are 16 residues in the CDR3. Germline V gene lookup returns CDR1 MNHEY and CDR2 SMNVEV (reference sequence). CDR3 protein: CASIFSSSRHTEELFF. The CDR3 DNA reads TGTGCCAGCATTTTTTCGTCTAGCCGACACACCGAGGAGCTGTTTTTT.

The rearrangement joins TRBV20-1 to TRBJ2-2, with 7 bases lining up with TRBD1. With 0 bases clipped from V and 8 bases from J, the junction kept 3 bases outside the gene matches. CDR3 length: 13 amino acids. In germline, CDR1 is DFQATT, CDR2 SNEGSKA (reference sequence). CDR3 protein: CSAREQGTGELFF. CDR3 bases: TGCAGTGCTAGAGAACAGGGGACGGGGGAGCTGTTTTTT.

This clone was picked up a small number of times. The chain is built from TRBV6-1 and TRBJ1-2; the D gene is possibly TRBD1 (5 bases). Germline lookup yields CDR1 MNHNS and CDR2 SASEGT. The CDR3 is 12 residues long. Trimming cost V 8 bases and J 8 bases, with 15 bases left between them. Here the CDR3 reads CASGTTYTGYTF. CDR3 nucleotide sequence: TGTGCCAGCGGGACTACATACACAGGCTACACCTTC.

This clone was seen at least ten times. V and J are TRBV20-1 and TRBJ2-7, with a tentative D call TRBD2 (6 bases). V was trimmed by 3 bases and J by 4 bases, leaving 19 bases between them. The CDR3 consists of 15 residues. Germline CDR1 is DFQATT and CDR2 is SNEGSKA (reference sequence). The CDR3 DNA follows: TGCAGTGCTAGGGGAGTGGAGGGGATCGGTTACGAGCAGTACTTC. Encoded protein: CSARGVEGIGYEQYF.

This clone was detected many times. The gene calls are TRBV2 and TRBJ1-1; TRBD1 might be the D (5 bases). Trimming cost V 10 bases and J 1 base, with 10 bases left between them. CDR3 length: 12 residues. The germline V gene has CDR1 SNHLY and CDR2 FYNNEI. The CDR3 DNA sequence: TGTGCCACCGGGACGGGGAACACTGAAGCTTTCTTT. It translates to CATGTGNTEAFF.

This clone has a count of ten or more. The chain combines TRBV5-1 with TRBJ2-7; tentatively, D is TRBD1 or TRBD2 (5 bases each). The CDR3 length is 14 residues. From germline, CDR1 is SGHRS and CDR2 YFSETQ. V was cut by 3 bases and J by 5 bases, with 15 bases left in between. CDR3 loop: CASSWGSPEHEQYF. The CDR3 coding sequence is TGCGCCAGCAGCTGGGGGTCCCCAGAGCACGAGCAGTACTTC.

Only a few counts were recorded for this clone. The chain links TRBV28 to TRBJ2-1; D might be TRBD1 or TRBD2, each matching 5 bases. V was shortened by 3 bases and J by 7 bases, with 10 bases between the two germline ends. Germline V CDR1 and CDR2: MDHEN, SYDVKM. The CDR3 covers 13 residues. CDR3 coding DNA: TGTGCCAGCAGTTTGGTCGGGACGAATGAGCAGTTCTTC. It yields the protein CASSLVGTNEQFF.

This clone was found a few times. The gene calls are TRBV6-1 and TRBJ1-2; D is ambiguous. The ends were cut back, 4 bases at V and 8 bases at J, with 11 bases in the middle. The CDR3 length is 12 residues. CDR1 and CDR2 (germline): MNHNS, SASEGT. CDR3 residues: CASSVTSGGYTF. The DNA for the CDR3 is TGTGCCAGCAGTGTAACTTCGGGGGGCTACACCTTC.